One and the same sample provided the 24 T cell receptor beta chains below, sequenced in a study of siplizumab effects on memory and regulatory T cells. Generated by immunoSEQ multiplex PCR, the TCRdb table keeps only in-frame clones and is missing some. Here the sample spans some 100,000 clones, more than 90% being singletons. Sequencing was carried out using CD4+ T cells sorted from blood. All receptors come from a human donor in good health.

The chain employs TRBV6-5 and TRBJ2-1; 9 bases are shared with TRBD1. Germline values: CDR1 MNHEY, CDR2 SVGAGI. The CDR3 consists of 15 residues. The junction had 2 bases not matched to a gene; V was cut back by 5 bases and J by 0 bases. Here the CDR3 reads CASSRTGVSYNEQFF. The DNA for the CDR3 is TGTGCCAGCAGTCGGACAGGGGTCTCCTACAATGAGCAGTTCTTC.

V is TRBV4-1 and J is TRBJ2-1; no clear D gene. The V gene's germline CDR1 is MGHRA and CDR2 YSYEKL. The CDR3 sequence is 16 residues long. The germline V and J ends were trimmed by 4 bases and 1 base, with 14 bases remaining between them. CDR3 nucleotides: TGCGCCAGCAGCCCAACCGGTGCCCGTTCCTACAATGAGCAGTTCTTC. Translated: CASSPTGARSYNEQFF.

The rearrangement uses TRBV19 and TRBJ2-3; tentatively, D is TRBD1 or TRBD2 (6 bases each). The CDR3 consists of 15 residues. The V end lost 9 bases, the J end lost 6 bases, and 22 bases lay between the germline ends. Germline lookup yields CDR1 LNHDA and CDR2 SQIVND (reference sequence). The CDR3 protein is CASTIGGREVDTQYF. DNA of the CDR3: TGTGCCAGCACAATAGGGGGGCGCGAGGTGGATACGCAGTATTTT.

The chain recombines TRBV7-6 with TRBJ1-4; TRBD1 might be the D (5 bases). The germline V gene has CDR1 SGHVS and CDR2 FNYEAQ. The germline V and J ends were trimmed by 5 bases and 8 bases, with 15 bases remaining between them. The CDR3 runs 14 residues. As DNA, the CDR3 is TGTGCCAGCAGCATCGGGACCGGGGCCGAAAAACTGTTTTTT. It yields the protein CASSIGTGAEKLFF.

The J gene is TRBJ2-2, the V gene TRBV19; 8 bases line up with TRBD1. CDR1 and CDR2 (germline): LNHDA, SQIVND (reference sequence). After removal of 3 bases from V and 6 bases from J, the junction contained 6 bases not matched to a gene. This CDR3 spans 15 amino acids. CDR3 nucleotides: TGTGCCAGTAGTATCGGGACAGGCTCCGCCGGGGAGCTGTTTTTT. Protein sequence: CASSIGTGSAGELFF.

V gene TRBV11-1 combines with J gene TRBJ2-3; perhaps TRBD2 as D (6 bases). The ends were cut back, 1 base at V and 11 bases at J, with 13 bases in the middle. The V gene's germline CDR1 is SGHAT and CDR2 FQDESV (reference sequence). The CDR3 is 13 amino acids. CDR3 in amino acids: CASSLGEAGLQYF. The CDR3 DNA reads TGTGCCAGCAGCTTAGGGGAGGCGGGTTTGCAGTATTTT.

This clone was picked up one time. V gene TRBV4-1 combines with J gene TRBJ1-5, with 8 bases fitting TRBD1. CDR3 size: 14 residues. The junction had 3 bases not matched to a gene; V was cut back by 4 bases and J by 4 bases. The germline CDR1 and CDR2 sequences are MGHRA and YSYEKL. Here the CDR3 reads CASSPGQDNQPQHF. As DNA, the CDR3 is TGCGCCAGCAGCCCGGGACAGGATAATCAGCCCCAGCATTTT.

CDR3 sequence reads: CASSPRTVLTGELFF. Written as DNA, the CDR3 is TGTGCCAGCAGCCCCCGGACAGTCCTCACCGGGGAGCTGTTTTTT. The rearrangement uses TRBV5-6 and TRBJ2-2, with D tentatively TRBD1 (6 bases). CDR1 SGHDT and CDR2 YYEEEE come from the germline V gene. The CDR3 spans 15 residues. Trimming took off 4 bases at V and 4 bases at J, with 14 bases between the two ends.

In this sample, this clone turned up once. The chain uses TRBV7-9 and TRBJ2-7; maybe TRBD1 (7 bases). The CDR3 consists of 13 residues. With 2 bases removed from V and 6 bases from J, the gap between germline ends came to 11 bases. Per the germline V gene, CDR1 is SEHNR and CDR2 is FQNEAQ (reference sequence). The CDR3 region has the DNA TGTGCCAGCAGCTTACAGGGGGGCCGCGAGCAGTACTTC. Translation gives CASSLQGGREQYF.

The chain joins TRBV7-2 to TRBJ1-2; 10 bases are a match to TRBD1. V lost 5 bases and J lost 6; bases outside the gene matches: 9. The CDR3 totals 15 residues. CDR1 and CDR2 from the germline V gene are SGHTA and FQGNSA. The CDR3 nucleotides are TGTGCCAGCAGCACCCGACAGGGGGCAACCGATGGCTACACCTTC. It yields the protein CASSTRQGATDGYTF.

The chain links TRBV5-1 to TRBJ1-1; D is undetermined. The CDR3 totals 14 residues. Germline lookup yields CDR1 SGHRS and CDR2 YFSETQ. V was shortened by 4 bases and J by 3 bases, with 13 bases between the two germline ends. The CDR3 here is CASSPDHGDTEAFF. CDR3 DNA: TGCGCCAGCAGCCCAGACCACGGGGACACTGAAGCTTTCTTT.

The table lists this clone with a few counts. CDR3 residues: CASHKREGRDTEAFF. The CDR3 DNA sequence: TGCGCCAGCCACAAGAGGGAGGGGCGGGACACTGAAGCTTTCTTT. The genes are TRBV5-1 and TRBJ1-1; a weak D match, TRBD1 (5 bases). Trimming removed 7 bases from V and 3 bases from J, with 19 bases in between. The CDR3 is 15 residues long. Germline values: CDR1 SGHRS, CDR2 YFSETQ.

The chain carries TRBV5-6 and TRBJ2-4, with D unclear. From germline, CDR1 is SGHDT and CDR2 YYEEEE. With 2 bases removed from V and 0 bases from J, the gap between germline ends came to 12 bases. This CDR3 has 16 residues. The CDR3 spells CASSFFFTVAKNIQYF. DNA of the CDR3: TGTGCCAGCAGCTTTTTCTTCACTGTAGCCAAAAACATTCAGTACTTC.

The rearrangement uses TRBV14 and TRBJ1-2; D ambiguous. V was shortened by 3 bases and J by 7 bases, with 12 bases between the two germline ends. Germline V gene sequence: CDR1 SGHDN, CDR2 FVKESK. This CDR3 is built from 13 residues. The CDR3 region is CASSQSDGLGYTF. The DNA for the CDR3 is TGTGCCAGCAGCCAGTCGGACGGACTTGGCTACACCTTC.

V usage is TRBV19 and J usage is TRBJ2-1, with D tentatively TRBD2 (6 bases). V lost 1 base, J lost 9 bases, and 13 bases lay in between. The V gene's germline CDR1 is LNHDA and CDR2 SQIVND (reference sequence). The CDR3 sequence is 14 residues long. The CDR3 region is CASSIGLLAGEQFF. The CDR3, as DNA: TGTGCCAGTAGTATAGGCCTACTAGCAGGTGAGCAGTTCTTC.

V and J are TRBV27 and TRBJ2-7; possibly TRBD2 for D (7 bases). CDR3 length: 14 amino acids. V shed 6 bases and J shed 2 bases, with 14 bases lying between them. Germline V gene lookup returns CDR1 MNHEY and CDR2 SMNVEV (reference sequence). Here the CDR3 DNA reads TGTGCCAGCAGCCAAAGGGGGGGAACCTACGAGCAGTACTTC. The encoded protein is CASSQRGGTYEQYF.

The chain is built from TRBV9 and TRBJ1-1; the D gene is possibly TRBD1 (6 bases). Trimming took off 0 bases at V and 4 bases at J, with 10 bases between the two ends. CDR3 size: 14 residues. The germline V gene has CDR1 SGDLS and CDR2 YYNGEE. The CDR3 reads CASSVGTVSTEAFF. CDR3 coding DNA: TGTGCCAGCAGCGTAGGGACAGTCAGCACTGAAGCTTTCTTT.

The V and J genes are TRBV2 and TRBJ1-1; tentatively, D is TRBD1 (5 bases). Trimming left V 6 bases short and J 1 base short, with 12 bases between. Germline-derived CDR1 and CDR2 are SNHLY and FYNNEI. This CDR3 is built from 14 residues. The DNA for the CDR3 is TGTGCCAGCAGCGAGCAGACAGCGAACACTGAAGCTTTCTTT. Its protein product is CASSEQTANTEAFF.

CDR3 protein: CASSQWGGTEAFF. The DNA for the CDR3 is TGCGCCAGCAGCCAATGGGGGGGTACTGAAGCTTTCTTT. The rearrangement joins TRBV4-1 to TRBJ1-1; a weak D match, TRBD1 (5 bases). CDR3 length: 13 amino acids. Trimming stripped 2 bases from V and 5 bases from J, with 9 bases between. The V gene's germline CDR1 is MGHRA and CDR2 YSYEKL.

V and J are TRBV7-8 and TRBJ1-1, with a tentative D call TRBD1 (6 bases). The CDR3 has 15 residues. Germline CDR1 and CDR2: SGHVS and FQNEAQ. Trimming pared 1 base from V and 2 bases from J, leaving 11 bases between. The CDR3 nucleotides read TGTGCCAGCAGCTTAGAGGGGGAGGGCAACACTGAAGCTTTCTTT. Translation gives CASSLEGEGNTEAFF.

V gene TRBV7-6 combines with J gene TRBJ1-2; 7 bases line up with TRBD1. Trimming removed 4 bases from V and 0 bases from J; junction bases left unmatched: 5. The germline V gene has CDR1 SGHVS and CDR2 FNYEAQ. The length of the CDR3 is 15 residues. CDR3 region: CASSYGTDPNYGYTF. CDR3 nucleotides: TGTGCCAGCAGCTATGGGACAGACCCTAACTATGGCTACACCTTC.

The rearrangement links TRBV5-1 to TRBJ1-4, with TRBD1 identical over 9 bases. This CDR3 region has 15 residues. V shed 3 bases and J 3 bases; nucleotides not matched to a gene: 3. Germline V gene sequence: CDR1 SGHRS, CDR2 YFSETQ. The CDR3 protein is CASSSQGASNEKLFF. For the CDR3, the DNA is TGCGCCAGCAGCTCACAGGGGGCATCTAATGAAAAACTGTTTTTT.

CDR3 bases: TGTGCCAGCAGCTTAGATTCCGGGACAGGGACAGATACGCAGTATTTT. Translation: CASSLDSGTGTDTQYF. This chain links TRBV11-3 with TRBJ2-3; TRBD1 agrees at 9 bases. This CDR3 comprises 16 residues. Germline loops: CDR1 SGHNT, CDR2 YENEEA. With V trimmed by 0 bases and J by 3 bases, 4 bases remained unmatched. The variable domain in full, completed from reference TRBV11-3 and TRBJ2-3, reads EAGVVQSPRYKIIEKKQPVAFWCNPISGHNTLYWYLQNLGQGPELLIRYENEEAVDDSQLPKDRFSAERLKGVDSTLKIQPAELGDSAVYLCASSLDSGTGTDTQYFGPGTRLTVL.

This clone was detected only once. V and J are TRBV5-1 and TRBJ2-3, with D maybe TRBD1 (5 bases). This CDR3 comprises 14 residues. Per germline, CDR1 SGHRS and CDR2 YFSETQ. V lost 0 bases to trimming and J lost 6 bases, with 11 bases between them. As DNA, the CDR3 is TGCGCCAGCAGCTTGGCGCAGGGTACGGATACGCAGTATTTT. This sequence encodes CASSLAQGTDTQYF.